This T cell receptor beta chain stems from a study of T cell responses to AZD1222 COVID-19 vaccine. Study results and limitations: The donor cohort was predominantly white British with a female majority, and clonal diversity may have been underestimated.

Concerning this clone: The antigen remains unidentified.

The length of the CDR3 is 16 residues. Germline V lookup: CDR1 SGHDT, CDR2 YYEEEE. Losses at the gene ends were 4 bases for V and 8 bases for J; bases not matched to a gene: 11. The method was immunoSEQ multiplex PCR; TCRdb's version includes in-frame clones alone and lacks a portion of them. The sample includes around 120,000 clones, around 90% of them seen just once. The sample consisted of peripheral blood, taken 28 days after the second AZD1222 dose. The chain carries TRBV5-6 and TRBJ1-6; 8 positions match TRBD1. This clonotype originated in an adult who received the AZD1222 COVID-19 vaccine. Written as DNA, the CDR3 is TGTGCCAGCAGCGACGGACAGGGAGTAATGCATTCACCCCTCCACTTT. This encodes CASSDGQGVMHSPLHF.